Shown below are 26 T cell receptor beta chains from a single sample sequenced in a study of CD8+ T cells in alopecia areata. As to treatment: oral pan-JAK inhibitor, 5-10 mg twice daily. Following RNA extraction, reverse transcription yielded cDNA that acted as the sequencing template. Sequencing was performed with immunoSEQ multiplex PCR; in TCRdb, only in-frame clones are kept and a portion is missing. The sample contains 120,000 to 150,000 clones, roughly nine tenths of which appear only once. Here the sequenced sample was CD8+ T cells sorted from blood, taken at week 4, from a patient treated with tofacitinib. These receptor sequences come from a human donor with alopecia areata.

This chain connects TRBV13 to TRBJ1-1; no reliable D call. This CDR3 comprises 14 residues. The V gene lost 3 bases and the J gene lost 0 bases, with 8 bases spanning the gap. The germline CDR1 and CDR2 sequences are PRHDT and FYEKMQ (reference sequence). The CDR3 DNA is TGTGCCAGCAGCTTGGATCGTCTGAACACTGAAGCTTTCTTT. Translating gives CASSLDRLNTEAFF.

The rearrangement uses TRBV30 and TRBJ2-3; D may match TRBD1 or TRBD2 (5 bases each). The CDR3 is 14 residues long. Germline CDR1 reads GTSNPN; CDR2 reads SVGIG (reference sequence). V lost 4 bases, J lost 1 base, and 12 bases lay in between. CDR3 DNA: TGTGCCTGGATTATGGGGGTTGGCACAGATACGCAGTATTTT. Translated, it gives CAWIMGVGTDTQYF. Full variable domain (rest looked up from reference TRBV30 and TRBJ2-3): SQTIHQWPATLVQPVGSPLSLECTVEGTSNPNLYWYRQAAGRGLQLLFYSVGIGQISSEVPQNLSASRPQDRQFILSSKKLLLSDSGFYLCAWIMGVGTDTQYFGPGTRLTVL.

In its sample, this clone was seen a few times. J is TRBJ2-2 and V is TRBV19, with D possibly matching TRBD2 (6 bases). CDR3 length: 13 amino acids. The V and J ends lost 9 bases and 5 bases respectively, with 13 bases between them. Looked up from germline, CDR1 is LNHDA and CDR2 is SQIVND (reference sequence). CDR3 loop: CARSAAGTGELFF. CDR3 DNA: TGTGCCAGAAGTGCTGCGGGGACCGGGGAGCTGTTTTTT.

This clone was counted once. This chain links TRBV27 with TRBJ1-5; D possibly corresponds to TRBD1 (5 bases). V was trimmed by 4 bases and J by 5 bases, leaving 9 bases between them. CDR1 and CDR2 from the germline V gene are MNHEY and SMNVEV (reference sequence). The CDR3 extends over 13 amino acids. The chain's CDR3 is CASSWGRDQPQHF. The CDR3 DNA follows: TGTGCCAGCAGTTGGGGCAGGGATCAGCCCCAGCATTTT.

V and J are TRBV5-6 and TRBJ1-1; D unresolved. V was shortened by 2 bases and J by 6 bases, with 8 bases between the two germline ends. CDR3 size: 12 residues. The germline gives CDR1 SGHDT, CDR2 YYEEEE. The CDR3 reads CASSFSSAEAFF. CDR3 nucleotide sequence: TGTGCCAGCAGCTTCTCGAGCGCTGAAGCTTTCTTT.

The chain employs TRBV7-8 and TRBJ2-1, with D tentatively TRBD2 (7 bases). The CDR3 is made up of 14 amino acids. V gave up 5 bases and J gave up 10 bases, with 18 bases separating them. Germline CDR1 SGHVS, CDR2 FQNEAQ. As DNA, the CDR3 is TGTGCCAGCAGCCATCGGGGGGCTTTTAGAGAGCAGTTCTTC. Encoded protein: CASSHRGAFREQFF.

For this clone: Other DNA sequences in this sample translate to the same CDR3. This rearrangement joins TRBV29-1 to TRBJ2-1; D perhaps matches TRBD2 (6 bases). Germline V lookup: CDR1 SQVTM, CDR2 ANQGSEA. CDR3 length: 13 amino acids. V lost 4 bases, J lost 1 base, and 8 bases lay in between. In DNA form, the CDR3 reads TGCAGCGTTGTTGGGGGGTCCTACAATGAGCAGTTCTTC. Translation gives CSVVGGSYNEQFF.

This clone was seen a handful of times. This sequence joins TRBV12-5 and TRBJ2-3; maybe TRBD1 (6 bases). V lost 6 bases and J lost 4, with 17 bases in between. The germline V gene has CDR1 LGHNT and CDR2 FRNRAP. CDR3 length equals 15 residues. CDR3 sequence: CASGLGRGSPDTQYF. DNA of the CDR3: TGTGCTAGTGGGCTGGGCAGGGGATCCCCAGATACGCAGTATTTT. Full variable domain (missing parts from reference TRBV12-5 and TRBJ2-3): DARVTQTPRHKVTEMGQEVTMRCQPILGHNTVFWYRQTMMQGLELLAYFRNRAPLDDSGMPKDRFSAEMPDATLATLKIQPSEPRDSAVYFCASGLGRGSPDTQYFGPGTRLTVL.

The chain carries TRBV7-6 and TRBJ2-1; the D is unclear. V gave up 4 bases and J gave up 6 bases, with 10 bases separating them. Per the germline V gene, CDR1 is SGHVS and CDR2 is FNYEAQ. The CDR3 runs to 13 residues. This CDR3 is CASSSQDPNEQFF. CDR3 nucleotide sequence: TGTGCCAGCAGCTCCCAGGATCCCAATGAGCAGTTCTTC. Full variable domain (remainder filled in from reference TRBV7-6 and TRBJ2-1): GAGVSQSPRYKVTKRGQDVALRCDPISGHVSLYWYRQALGQGPEFLTYFNYEAQQDKSGLPNDRFSAERPEGSISTLTIQRTEQRDSAMYRCASSSQDPNEQFFGPGTRLTVL.

Note on this clone: A junction boundary mismatches the germline segment, possibly from a read error. The genes are TRBV11-2 and TRBJ2-7, with 10 bases aligning to TRBD2. CDR3 length: 18 residues. Per germline, CDR1 SGHAT and CDR2 FQNNGV. CDR3 DNA sequence: TGTGCCAGCAGCCCCGGACCCCTAGCGGGGGCCCCCTCCAACGAGCAGTACTTC. Translation: CASSPGPLAGAPSNEQYF.

CDR3 coding DNA: TGTGCCAGCAGCCTTGGGACAGGAGACACAGATACGCAGTATTTT. This codes for CASSLGTGDTDTQYF. The chain uses TRBV13 and TRBJ2-3, with 8 bases aligning to TRBD1. The CDR3 consists of 15 residues. V lost 5 bases, J lost 2 bases, and 6 bases stayed unmatched. The germline V gene has CDR1 PRHDT and CDR2 FYEKMQ (reference sequence).

This chain connects TRBV15 to TRBJ1-5, with 7 bases lining up with TRBD1. CDR3 length equals 15 residues. Germline CDR1 reads LNHNV; CDR2 reads YYDKDF (reference sequence). Trimming took 1 base from V and 6 from J; bases not matched to a gene: 6. The CDR3 loop is CATSRVRGLAQPQHF. CDR3 DNA sequence: TGTGCCACCAGCAGAGTTAGGGGGCTGGCTCAGCCCCAGCATTTT.

This chain uses TRBV19 with TRBJ2-1; TRBD2 matches 11 bases. Germline CDR1 and CDR2: LNHDA and SQIVND (reference sequence). The CDR3 has 17 residues. The junction had 6 bases not matched to a gene; V was cut back by 5 bases and J by 0 bases. Here the CDR3 DNA reads TGTGCCAGTAGTTCGACTAGCGGGGATCCCTCCTACAATGAGCAGTTCTTC. It specifies CASSSTSGDPSYNEQFF.

The chain couples TRBV5-6 to TRBJ2-3; D remains ambiguous. Germline loops: CDR1 SGHDT, CDR2 YYEEEE. CDR3 length equals 11 residues. V was cut by 2 bases and J by 11 bases, with 9 bases left in between. The CDR3 nucleotides are TGTGCCAGCAGCTTAGGCATCCGGCAGTATTTT. It codes for CASSLGIRQYF.

The V gene is TRBV10-3, the J gene TRBJ1-1, with D possibly TRBD1 on 6 matching bases. Trimming took off 6 bases at V and 5 bases at J, with 13 bases between the two ends. The V gene's germline CDR1 is ENHRY and CDR2 SYGVKD. The CDR3 is 13 amino acids. Written as DNA, the CDR3 is TGTGCCATCAGGGAGGTAGGGGGAACTGAAGCTTTCTTT. Translating gives CAIREVGGTEAFF.

This clone was detected only a few times. The chain uses TRBV30 and TRBJ1-1, with D tentatively TRBD1 (6 bases). CDR3 length: 13 amino acids. V lost 0 bases, J lost 4 bases, and 9 bases lay in between. Germline-derived CDR1 and CDR2 are GTSNPN and SVGIG (reference sequence). This CDR3 reads CAWSVGGSTEAFF. CDR3 DNA: TGTGCCTGGAGTGTAGGGGGGAGCACTGAAGCTTTCTTT.

The chain joins TRBV5-6 to TRBJ2-2, with D perhaps matching TRBD1 (7 bases). The germline V gene encodes CDR1 SGHDT and CDR2 YYEEEE. The CDR3 is 18 residues long. Trimming removed 4 bases from V and 0 bases from J, with 19 bases in between. CDR3 bases: TGTGCCAGCAGCGGGGGGACAGATCATTACGCGAACACCGGGGAGCTGTTTTTT. Amino acid sequence: CASSGGTDHYANTGELFF.

This clone was seen just once. The chain couples TRBV27 to TRBJ1-1; D is unclear. This CDR3 comprises 13 residues. The V gene lost 4 bases and the J gene lost 5 bases, with 11 bases spanning the gap. Germline values: CDR1 MNHEY, CDR2 SMNVEV (reference sequence). Here the CDR3 DNA reads TGTGCCAGCAGTTGGGGTCTGGGGACTGAAGCTTTCTTT. This translates into CASSWGLGTEAFF.

The rearrangement uses TRBV7-3 and TRBJ2-5, with D perhaps TRBD2 (6 bases). The CDR3 contains 15 residues. V lost 0 bases to trimming and J lost 0 bases, with 8 bases between them. The germline CDR1 and CDR2 sequences are SGHTA and FQGTGA. CDR3 DNA sequence: TGTGCCAGCAGCTTAACCGGGGGACACCAAGAGACCCAGTACTTC. This translates into CASSLTGGHQETQYF.

The chain carries TRBV7-9 and TRBJ2-7; the match to TRBD2 covers 9 bases. This CDR3 region has 17 residues. Germline-derived CDR1 and CDR2 are SEHNR and FQNEAQ (reference sequence). After removal of 4 bases from V and 0 bases from J, the junction contained 10 bases not matched to a gene. CDR3 residues: CASSSLAGKHASYEQYF. CDR3 nucleotide sequence: TGTGCCAGCAGCTCCCTAGCGGGGAAACATGCCTCCTACGAGCAGTACTTC. The full variable domain, with the rest looked up from reference TRBV7-9 and TRBJ2-7, is DTGVSQNPRHKITKRGQNVTFRCDPISEHNRLYWYRQTLGQGPEFLTYFQNEAQLEKSRLLSDRFSAERPKGSFSTLEIQRTEQGDSAMYLCASSSLAGKHASYEQYFGPGTRLTVT.

The rearrangement uses TRBV30 and TRBJ1-2, with D uncertain. Between the trimmed V and J ends, which lost 2 bases and 3 bases, there was a span of 10 bases. CDR1 and CDR2 from the germline V gene are GTSNPN and SVGIG (reference sequence). CDR3 length equals 13 residues. CDR3 loop: CAWSRGSDYGYTF. The CDR3 DNA sequence: TGTGCCTGGAGTCGGGGAAGCGACTATGGCTACACCTTC.

The CDR3 coding sequence is TGCAGCGTTGTCGGGGACAACTATGGCTACACCTTC. It specifies CSVVGDNYGYTF. This chain connects TRBV29-1 to TRBJ1-2, with a weak D call TRBD1 (5 bases). Trimming removed 4 bases at V and 2 bases at J, with 8 bases between. Germline lookup yields CDR1 SQVTM and CDR2 ANQGSEA. The CDR3 covers 12 residues. Supplemented by reference TRBV29-1 and TRBJ1-2, the full variable domain reads SAVISQKPSRDICQRGTSLTIQCQVDSQVTMMFWYRQQPGQSLTLIATANQGSEATYESGFVIDKFPISRPNLTFSTLTVSNMSPEDSSIYLCSVVGDNYGYTFGSGTRLTVV.

The DNA of the CDR3 is TGTGCCAGCAGTTACCGGGACGGTTACACTGAAGCTTTCTTT. Translated, it gives CASSYRDGYTEAFF. The V gene is TRBV6-5, the J gene TRBJ1-1; D is possibly TRBD1 (5 bases). Germline V gene sequence: CDR1 MNHEY, CDR2 SVGAGI. The CDR3 length is 14 residues. Trimming cost V 2 bases and J 3 bases, with 10 bases left between them.

The chain has TRBV10-3 and TRBJ2-1, with 9 bases aligning to TRBD2. After removal of 3 bases from V and 4 bases from J, the junction contained 10 bases not matched to a gene. The CDR3 spans 17 residues. Germline V CDR1 and CDR2: ENHRY, SYGVKD. The chain's CDR3 is CAISELGVAGDYNEQFF. CDR3 DNA sequence: TGTGCCATCAGTGAACTCGGCGTAGCGGGGGATTACAATGAGCAGTTCTTC.

The V gene is TRBV25-1, the J gene TRBJ2-1; no definite D call. CDR1 and CDR2 from the germline V gene are MGHDK and SYGVNS. CDR3 length: 14 amino acids. V was trimmed by 5 bases and J by 1 base, leaving 9 bases between them. CDR3 region: CASSIVNSYNEQFF. The CDR3, as DNA: TGTGCCAGCAGTATAGTGAATTCCTACAATGAGCAGTTCTTC. Using reference TRBV25-1 and TRBJ2-1 for the parts outside the CDR3, the full variable domain is EADIYQTPRYLVIGTGKKITLECSQTMGHDKMYWYQQDPGMELHLIHYSYGVNSTEKGDLSSESTVSRIRTEHFPLTLESARPSHTSQYLCASSIVNSYNEQFFGPGTRLTVL.

V usage is TRBV2 and J usage is TRBJ2-7, with 7 nucleotides matching TRBD2. Germline CDR1 reads SNHLY; CDR2 reads FYNNEI. The ends lost 8 bases at V and 3 bases at J; junction bases unmatched: 10. The CDR3 has 14 amino acids. CDR3 nucleotides: TGTGCCAGCGACGCTAGCGGCAAATTCTACGAGCAGTACTTC. Residues: CASDASGKFYEQYF.